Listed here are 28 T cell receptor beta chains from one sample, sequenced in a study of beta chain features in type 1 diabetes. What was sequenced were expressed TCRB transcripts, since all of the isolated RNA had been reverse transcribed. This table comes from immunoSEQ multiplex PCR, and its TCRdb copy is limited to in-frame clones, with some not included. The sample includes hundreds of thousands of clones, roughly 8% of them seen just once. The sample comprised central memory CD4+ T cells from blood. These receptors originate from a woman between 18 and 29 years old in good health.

CDR3 bases: TGTGCCAGCAGCTTGGTAGGACTAGCGGACCAGTACTTC. It specifies CASSLVGLADQYF. The gene calls are TRBV7-2 and TRBJ2-7; TRBD2 matches 10 bases. The germline gives CDR1 SGHTA, CDR2 FQGNSA. V dropped 3 bases and J dropped 10; count of bases not matched to a gene: 6. CDR3 size: 13 residues.

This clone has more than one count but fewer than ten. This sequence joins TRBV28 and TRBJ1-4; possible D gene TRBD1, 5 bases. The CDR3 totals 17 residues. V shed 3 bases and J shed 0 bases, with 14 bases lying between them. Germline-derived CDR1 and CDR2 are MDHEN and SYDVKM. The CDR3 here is CASSFGARGATNEKLFF. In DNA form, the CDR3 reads TGTGCCAGCAGTTTTGGAGCTAGGGGTGCAACTAATGAAAAACTGTTTTTT.

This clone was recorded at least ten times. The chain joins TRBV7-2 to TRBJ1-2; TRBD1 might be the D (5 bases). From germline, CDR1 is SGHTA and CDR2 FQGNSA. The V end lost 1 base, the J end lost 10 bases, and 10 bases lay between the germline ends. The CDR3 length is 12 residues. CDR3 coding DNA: TGTGCCAGCAGCTTAGTGGGGGTTCACTACACCTTC. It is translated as CASSLVGVHYTF.

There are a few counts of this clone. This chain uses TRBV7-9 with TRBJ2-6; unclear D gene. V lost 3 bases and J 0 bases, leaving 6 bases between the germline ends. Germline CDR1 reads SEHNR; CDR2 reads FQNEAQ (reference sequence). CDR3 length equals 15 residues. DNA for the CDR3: TGTGCCAGCAGCTTGGGAAACTCTGGGGCCAACGTCCTGACTTTC. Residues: CASSLGNSGANVLTF.

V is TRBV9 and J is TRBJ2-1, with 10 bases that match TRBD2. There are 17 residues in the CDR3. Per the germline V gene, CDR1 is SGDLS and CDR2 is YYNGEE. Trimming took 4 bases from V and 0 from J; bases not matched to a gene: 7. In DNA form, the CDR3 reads TGTGCCAGCAGCCCGACTAGCGGGTGGAGCTCCTACAATGAGCAGTTCTTC. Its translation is CASSPTSGWSSYNEQFF.

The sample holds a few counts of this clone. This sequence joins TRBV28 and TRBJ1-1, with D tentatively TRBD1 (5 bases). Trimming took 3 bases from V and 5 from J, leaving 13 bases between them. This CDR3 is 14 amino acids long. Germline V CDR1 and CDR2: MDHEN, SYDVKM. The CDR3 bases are TGTGCCAGCAGTTTGTGGCAGGGAGGAACTGAAGCTTTCTTT. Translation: CASSLWQGGTEAFF.

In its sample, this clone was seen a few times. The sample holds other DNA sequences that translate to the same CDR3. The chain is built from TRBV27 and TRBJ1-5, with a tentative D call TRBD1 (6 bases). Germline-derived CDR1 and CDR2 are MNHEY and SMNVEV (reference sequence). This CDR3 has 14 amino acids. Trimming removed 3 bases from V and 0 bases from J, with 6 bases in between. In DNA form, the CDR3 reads TGTGCCAGCAGTTTGGGACATAGCAATCAGCCCCAGCATTTT. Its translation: CASSLGHSNQPQHF.

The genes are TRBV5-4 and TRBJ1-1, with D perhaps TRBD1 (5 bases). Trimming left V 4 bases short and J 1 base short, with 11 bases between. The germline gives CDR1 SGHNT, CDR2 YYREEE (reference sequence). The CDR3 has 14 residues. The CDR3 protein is CASSLGAKNTEAFF. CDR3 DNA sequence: TGTGCCAGCAGCCTCGGGGCCAAGAACACTGAAGCTTTCTTT.

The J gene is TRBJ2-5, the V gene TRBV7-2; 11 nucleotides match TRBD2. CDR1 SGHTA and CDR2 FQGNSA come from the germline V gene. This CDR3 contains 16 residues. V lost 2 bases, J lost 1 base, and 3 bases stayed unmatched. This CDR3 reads CASSLSLAGGQETQYF. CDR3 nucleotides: TGTGCCAGCAGCTTAAGTCTAGCGGGAGGCCAAGAGACCCAGTACTTC. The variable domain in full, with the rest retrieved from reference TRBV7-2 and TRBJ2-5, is GAGVSQSPSNKVTEKGKDVELRCDPISGHTALYWYRQSLGQGLEFLIYFQGNSAPDKSGLPSDRFSAERTGGSVSTLTIQRTQQEDSAVYLCASSLSLAGGQETQYFGPGTRLLVL.

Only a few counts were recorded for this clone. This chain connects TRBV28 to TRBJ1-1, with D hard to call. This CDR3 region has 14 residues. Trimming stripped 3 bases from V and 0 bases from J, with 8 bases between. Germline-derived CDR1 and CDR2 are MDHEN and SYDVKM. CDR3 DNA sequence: TGTGCCAGCAGTTTTGTCAGACTGAACACTGAAGCTTTCTTT. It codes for CASSFVRLNTEAFF.

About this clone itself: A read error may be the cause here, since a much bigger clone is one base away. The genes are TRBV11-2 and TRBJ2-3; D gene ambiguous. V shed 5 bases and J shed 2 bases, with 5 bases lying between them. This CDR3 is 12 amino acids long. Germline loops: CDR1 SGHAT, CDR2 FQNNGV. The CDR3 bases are TGTGCCAGCAGCCCGTACACAGATACGCAGTATTTT. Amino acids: CASSPYTDTQYF. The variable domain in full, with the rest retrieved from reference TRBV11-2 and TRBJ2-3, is EAGVAQSPRYKIIEKRQSVAFWCNPISGHATLYWYQQILGQGPKLLIQFQNNGVVDDSQLPKDRFSAERLKGVDSTLKIQPAKLEDSAVYLCASSPYTDTQYFGPGTRLTVL.

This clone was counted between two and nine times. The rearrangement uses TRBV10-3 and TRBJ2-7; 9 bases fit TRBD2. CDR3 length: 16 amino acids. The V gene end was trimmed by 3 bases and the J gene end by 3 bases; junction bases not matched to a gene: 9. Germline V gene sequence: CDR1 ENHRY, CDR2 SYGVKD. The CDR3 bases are TGTGCCATCAGTGATGGGTTAGCGGGGGATCTCTACGAGCAGTACTTC. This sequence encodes CAISDGLAGDLYEQYF.

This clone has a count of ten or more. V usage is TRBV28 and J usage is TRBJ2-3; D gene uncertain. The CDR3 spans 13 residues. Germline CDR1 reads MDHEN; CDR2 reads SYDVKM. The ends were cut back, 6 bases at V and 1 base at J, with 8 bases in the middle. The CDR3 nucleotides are TGTGCCAGCAGGAACATAGGCACAGATACGCAGTATTTT. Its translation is CASRNIGTDTQYF.

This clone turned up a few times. The CDR3 is CASRLDSGDTGELFF. The CDR3 nucleotides are TGTGCCAGCAGGCTCGATAGCGGAGACACCGGGGAGCTGTTTTTT. This chain connects TRBV2 to TRBJ2-2, with a weak D call TRBD2 (6 bases). The V end was cut by 6 bases, the J end by 3 bases, with 14 bases between. CDR1 is SNHLY and CDR2 is FYNNEI in the germline V gene. CDR3 length equals 15 residues.

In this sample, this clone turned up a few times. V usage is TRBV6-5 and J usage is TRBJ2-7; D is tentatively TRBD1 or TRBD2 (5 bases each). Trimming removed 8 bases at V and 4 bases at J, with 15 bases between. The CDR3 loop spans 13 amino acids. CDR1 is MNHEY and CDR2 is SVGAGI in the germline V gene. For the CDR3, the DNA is TGTGCCAGCCGGAGAGGGGTAGGGTACGAGCAGTACTTC. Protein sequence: CASRRGVGYEQYF.

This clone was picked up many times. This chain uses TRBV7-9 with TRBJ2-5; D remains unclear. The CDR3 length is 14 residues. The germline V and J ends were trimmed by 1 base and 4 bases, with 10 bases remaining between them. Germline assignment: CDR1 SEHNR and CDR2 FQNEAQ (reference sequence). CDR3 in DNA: TGTGCCAGCAGCTTAGAGTTGGCCTCAGAGACCCAGTACTTC. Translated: CASSLELASETQYF. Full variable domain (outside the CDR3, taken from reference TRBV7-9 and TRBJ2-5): DTGVSQNPRHKITKRGQNVTFRCDPISEHNRLYWYRQTLGQGPEFLTYFQNEAQLEKSRLLSDRFSAERPKGSFSTLEIQRTEQGDSAMYLCASSLELASETQYFGPGTRLLVL.

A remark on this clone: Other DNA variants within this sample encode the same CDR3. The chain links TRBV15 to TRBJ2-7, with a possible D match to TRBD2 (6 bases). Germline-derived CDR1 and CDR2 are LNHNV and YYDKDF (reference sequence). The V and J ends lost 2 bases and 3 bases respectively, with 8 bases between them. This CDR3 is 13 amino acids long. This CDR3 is CATSRRTNYEQYF. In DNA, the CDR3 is TGTGCCACCAGCAGAAGGACTAACTACGAGCAGTACTTC.

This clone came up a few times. Here the CDR3 reads CAIRQGGSYNEQFF. CDR3 in DNA: TGTGCCATCCGACAGGGAGGCAGCTACAATGAGCAGTTCTTC. This chain connects TRBV6-6 to TRBJ2-1; D perhaps matches TRBD1 (7 bases). This CDR3 has 14 residues. The germline V and J ends were trimmed by 10 bases and 3 bases, with 16 bases remaining between them. Germline CDR1 reads MNHNY; CDR2 reads SVGAGI (reference sequence).

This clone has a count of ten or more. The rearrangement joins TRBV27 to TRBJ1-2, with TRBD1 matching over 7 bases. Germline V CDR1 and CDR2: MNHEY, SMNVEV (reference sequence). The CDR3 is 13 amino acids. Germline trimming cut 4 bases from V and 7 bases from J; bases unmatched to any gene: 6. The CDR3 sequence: CASSSWTGGGYTF. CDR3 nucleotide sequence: TGTGCCAGCAGTTCCTGGACAGGAGGTGGCTACACCTTC.

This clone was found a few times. The CDR3: CASSGAAEGWTEAFF. The CDR3 DNA is TGTGCCAGCAGTGGAGCGGCGGAGGGGTGGACTGAAGCTTTCTTT. J is TRBJ1-1 and V is TRBV28, with D possibly being TRBD1 (5 bases). The germline V gene has CDR1 MDHEN and CDR2 SYDVKM. There are 15 residues in the CDR3. Trimming left V 5 bases short and J 5 bases short, with 18 bases between.

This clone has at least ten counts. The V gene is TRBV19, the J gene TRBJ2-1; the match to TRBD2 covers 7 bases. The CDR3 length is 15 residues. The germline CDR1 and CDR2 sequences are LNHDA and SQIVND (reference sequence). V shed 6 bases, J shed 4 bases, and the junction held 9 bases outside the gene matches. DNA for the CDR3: TGTGCCAGTAGCGGGGGGAGGGCTGGGTACAATGAGCAGTTCTTC. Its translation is CASSGGRAGYNEQFF.

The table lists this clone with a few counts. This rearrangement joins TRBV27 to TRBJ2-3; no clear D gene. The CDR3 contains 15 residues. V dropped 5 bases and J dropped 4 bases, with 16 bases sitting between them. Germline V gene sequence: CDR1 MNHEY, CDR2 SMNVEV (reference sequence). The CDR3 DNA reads TGTGCCAGCAGTGCTCTTGGAGTTTTGGCAGATACGCAGTATTTT. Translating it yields CASSALGVLADTQYF.

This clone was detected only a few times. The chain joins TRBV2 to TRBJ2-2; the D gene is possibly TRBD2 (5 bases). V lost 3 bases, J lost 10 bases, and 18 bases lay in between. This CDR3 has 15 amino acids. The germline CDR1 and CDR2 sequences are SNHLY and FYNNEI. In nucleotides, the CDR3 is TGTGCCAGCAGTGATGAATCGGGAATTGGGCCGGAGCTGTTTTTT. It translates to CASSDESGIGPELFF.

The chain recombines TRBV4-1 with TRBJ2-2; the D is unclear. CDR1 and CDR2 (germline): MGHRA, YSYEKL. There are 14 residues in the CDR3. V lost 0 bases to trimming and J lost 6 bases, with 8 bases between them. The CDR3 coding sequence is TGCGCCAGCAGCCAAGATAGAGTCGCCGGGGAGCTGTTTTTT. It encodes CASSQDRVAGELFF.

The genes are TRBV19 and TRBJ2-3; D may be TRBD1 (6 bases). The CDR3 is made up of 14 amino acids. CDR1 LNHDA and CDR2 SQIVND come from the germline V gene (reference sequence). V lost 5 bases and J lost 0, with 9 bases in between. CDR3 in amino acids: CASSPRGSTDTQYF. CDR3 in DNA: TGTGCCAGTAGTCCTAGGGGGAGCACAGATACGCAGTATTTT.

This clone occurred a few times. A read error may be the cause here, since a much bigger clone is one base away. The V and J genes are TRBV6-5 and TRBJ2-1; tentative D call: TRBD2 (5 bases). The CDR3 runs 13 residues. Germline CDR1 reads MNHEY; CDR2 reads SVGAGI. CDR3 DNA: TGTGCCAGTGAGAGAGGGTACTACTATGAGCAGTTCTTC. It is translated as CASERGYYYEQFF.

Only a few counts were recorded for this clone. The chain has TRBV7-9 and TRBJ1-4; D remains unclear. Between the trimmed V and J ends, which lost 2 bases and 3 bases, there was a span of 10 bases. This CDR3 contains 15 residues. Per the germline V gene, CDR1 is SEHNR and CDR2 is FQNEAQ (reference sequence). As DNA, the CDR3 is TGTGCCAGCAGCTTATCAAGGGTGGCTAATGAAAAACTGTTTTTT. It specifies CASSLSRVANEKLFF. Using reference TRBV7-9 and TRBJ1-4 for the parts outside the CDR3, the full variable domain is DTGVSQNPRHKITKRGQNVTFRCDPISEHNRLYWYRQTLGQGPEFLTYFQNEAQLEKSRLLSDRFSAERPKGSFSTLEIQRTEQGDSAMYLCASSLSRVANEKLFFGSGTQLSVL.

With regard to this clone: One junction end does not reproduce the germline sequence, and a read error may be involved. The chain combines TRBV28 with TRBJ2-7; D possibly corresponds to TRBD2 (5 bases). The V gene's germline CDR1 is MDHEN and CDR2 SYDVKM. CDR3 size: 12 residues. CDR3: CASRTLGGYKDF. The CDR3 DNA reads TGTGCCAGCAGGACCCTAGGCGGGTATAAAGACTTC.